This TCR beta chain was sequenced during a study of shared T cell receptors in the human thymus. This CDR3 has 18 residues. V lost 7 bases and J lost 3; bases outside the gene matches: 23. Germline CDR1 is GTSNPN and CDR2 is SVGIG (reference sequence). The method was immunoSEQ multiplex PCR; TCRdb's version includes in-frame clones alone and lacks a portion of them. The repertoire consists of hundreds of thousands of clones, with approximately 83% occurring once and the leading ten covering around 0.0099%. The same data also went into a second study, on human thymus T cells. As that report states: All donors were healthy Finnish infants who were undergoing corrective surgery to treat congenital heart defects. Resections removed during corrective heart surgery provided the thymus tissue used. Both thymic and peripheral blood repertoires showed apparently biased V and J usage. Related work showed strongly overlapping thymic repertoires across unrelated individuals.

The sample comprised thymocytes. The V gene is TRBV30, the J gene TRBJ1-1, with 7 bases fitting TRBD1. The TCR originated in a girl younger than two with a congenital heart defect. In DNA, the CDR3 is TGTGCCTCTACTATCCGAGACAGGGTGGGTAGGTCGGACACTGAAGCTTTCTTT. It codes for CASTIRDRVGRSDTEAFF.